This T cell receptor beta chain comes out of a study of blood T cell repertoires in COVID-19. Study background: Acute-phase and convalescent COVID-19 samples originated in the United States, Italy and Spain. T cells, B-cell-depleted T cells, or PBMCs supplied cDNA or gDNA.

With 1 base clipped from V and 3 bases from J, the junction kept 4 bases outside the gene matches. This CDR3 spans 16 amino acids. Germline V gene sequence: CDR1 LNHDA, CDR2 SQIVND (reference sequence). Seattle enrolled patients during active infection and tracked them longitudinally. In the study's own analysis: Nucleated cell number was recorded as an estimate derived from reference gene primer amplification. Data came from immunoSEQ multiplex PCR; TCRdb stores just in-frame clones and leaves some out. Clonal size and the V and J genes are those of that table, whereas D and trimming came from the DNA. This sample yields around 270,000 clones, of which 91% are seen a single time; 2% to 3% belongs to the top ten.

This clonotype was obtained from a young adult with COVID-19, enrolled during active disease. Sequenced sample: peripheral blood. This sequence joins TRBV19 and TRBJ1-5, with 9 bases lining up with TRBD1. CDR3 coding DNA: TGTGCCAGTAGTATAGGGGACAGGGTAAACAATCAGCCCCAGCATTTT. This translates into CASSIGDRVNNQPQHF.